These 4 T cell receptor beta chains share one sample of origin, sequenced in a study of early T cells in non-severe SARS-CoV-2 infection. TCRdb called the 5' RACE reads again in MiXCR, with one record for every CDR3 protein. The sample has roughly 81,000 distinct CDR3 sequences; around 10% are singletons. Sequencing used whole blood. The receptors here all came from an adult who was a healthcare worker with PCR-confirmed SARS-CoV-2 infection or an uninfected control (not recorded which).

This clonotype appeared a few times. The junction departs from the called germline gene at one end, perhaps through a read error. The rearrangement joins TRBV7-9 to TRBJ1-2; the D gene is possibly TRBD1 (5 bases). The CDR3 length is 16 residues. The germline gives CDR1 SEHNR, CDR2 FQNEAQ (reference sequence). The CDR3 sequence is CASSYDPVSGPRTLQF. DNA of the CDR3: TGTGCCAGCAGCTACGATCCGGTCTCGGGACCTCGGACGCTTCAATTC.

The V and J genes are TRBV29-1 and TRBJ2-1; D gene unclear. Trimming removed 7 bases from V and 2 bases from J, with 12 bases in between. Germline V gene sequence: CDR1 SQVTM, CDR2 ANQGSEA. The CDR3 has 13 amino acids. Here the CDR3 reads CSAMTDAYNEQFF. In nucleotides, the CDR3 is TGCAGCGCGATGACCGACGCCTACAATGAGCAGTTCTTC.

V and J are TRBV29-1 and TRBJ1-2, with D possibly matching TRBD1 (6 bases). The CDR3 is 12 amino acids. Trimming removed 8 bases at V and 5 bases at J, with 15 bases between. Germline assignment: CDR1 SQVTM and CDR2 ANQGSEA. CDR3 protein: CSFYGQFYGYTF. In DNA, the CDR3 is TGCAGCTTCTACGGACAGTTTTATGGCTACACCTTC.

DNA of the CDR3: TGTGCCATCAGTGGCACAGGGCTCGCAGAGACCCAGTACTTC. Amino acids: CAISGTGLAETQYF. This chain links TRBV10-3 with TRBJ2-5; D is perhaps TRBD1 (6 bases). Per germline, CDR1 ENHRY and CDR2 SYGVKD. Trimming took off 4 bases at V and 4 bases at J, with 13 bases between the two ends. This CDR3 has 14 amino acids.